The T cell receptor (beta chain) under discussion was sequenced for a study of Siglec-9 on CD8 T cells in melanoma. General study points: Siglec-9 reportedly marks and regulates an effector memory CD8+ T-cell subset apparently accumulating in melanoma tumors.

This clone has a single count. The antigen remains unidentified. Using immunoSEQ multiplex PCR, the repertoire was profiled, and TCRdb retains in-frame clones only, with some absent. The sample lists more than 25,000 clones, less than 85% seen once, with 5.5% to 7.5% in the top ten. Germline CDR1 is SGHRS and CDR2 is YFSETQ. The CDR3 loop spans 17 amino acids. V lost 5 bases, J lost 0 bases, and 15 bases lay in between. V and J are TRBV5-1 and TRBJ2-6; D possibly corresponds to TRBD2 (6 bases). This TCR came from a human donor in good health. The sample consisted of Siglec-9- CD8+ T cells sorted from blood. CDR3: CASSGGADHSGANVLTF. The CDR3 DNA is TGCGCCAGCAGTGGAGGGGCGGATCACTCTGGGGCCAACGTCCTGACTTTC.